This paragraph reports one T cell receptor beta chain. Its specificity is unknown. The CDR3 spans 13 residues. CDR1 is MGHDK, CDR2 SYGVNS, per germline. The germline V and J ends were trimmed by 5 bases and 4 bases, with 11 bases remaining between them. Once RNA had been extracted, it was reverse transcribed into cDNA to act as the sequencing template. The table came from immunoSEQ multiplex PCR; TCRdb's copy has only in-frame clones and leaves some out. Among around 250,000 clones listed, about two thirds were seen once. This entry comes from a study of CD8+ T cells in alopecia areata. Study overall: Treated patients took oral tofacitinib at 5 to 10 mg twice daily. The duration of tofacitinib was 6 to 18 months, with 6 months off drug afterward.

Study results and caveats: In scalp samples, resident alphabeta T cells of normal skin are also sequenced.

The clonotype comes from a human donor with alopecia areata. The J gene is TRBJ2-5, the V gene TRBV25-1; the D is unclear. The sample in question was CD4+ T cells sorted from blood, obtained at week 0. The DNA for the CDR3 is TGTGCCAGCAGTCTAAGGTCACGAGAGACCCAGTACTTC. Amino acids: CASSLRSRETQYF.